This T cell receptor beta chain stems from a study of blood T cell repertoires in COVID-19. Study-level information: PBMCs, B-cell-depleted T cells, or T cells provided the cDNA or gDNA that made up the material.

This clone was counted a single time. This CDR3 spans 16 amino acids. Germline loops: CDR1 SEHNR, CDR2 FQNEAQ (reference sequence). Trimming cost V 7 bases and J 1 base; bases outside gene matches: 7. Categorization into cohorts depended on clinical history that participants reported. Method: immunoSEQ multiplex PCR; TCRdb's copy keeps in-frame clones and lacks some. The profile covers approximately 350,000 clones, with roughly nine tenths appearing a single time and 1% taken by the ten largest. V is TRBV7-9 and J is TRBJ2-2; 9 bases match TRBD2. Sequencing was performed on PBMCs or T cells enriched from blood (not recorded which). This receptor was taken from a man between 18 and 29 years old who had recovered from COVID-19. CDR3 sequence reads: CASTTPTSGNTGELFF. CDR3 DNA sequence: TGTGCCAGCACCACACCGACTAGCGGGAACACCGGGGAGCTGTTTTTT.